The rows below give T cell receptor beta chains drawn from one sample of a study of identical twins. TCRdb called the 5' RACE reads again in MiXCR, with one record for every CDR3 protein. The sample has 240,000 or so distinct CDR3 sequences, approximately 11% seen once; the top ten hold 4%. The data were also submitted as part of a second study, on yellow fever vaccine responses in identical twins.

Material: memory (CD45RO+) T cells sorted from blood. The receptors stem from a woman younger than 30 in good health. Both conserved end residues are trimmed from each CDR3. D genes are given only for firm matches.

>TRBV12-3/TRBV12-4|-
ASRGGQYTGELF
>TRBV18|-
ASSPSRDSRYEQY
>TRBV5-6|TRBD2
ASLPRRASGTYEQY
>TRBV7-2|-
ASSLWSGVAF
>TRBV6-2/TRBV6-3|-
ASSYNRNTEAF
>TRBV28|-
ASSFGGRMSGANVLT
>TRBV20-1|TRBD1
SALDRARSYNEQF
>TRBV7-2|-
ASRKRDSAGYEQY
>TRBV7-2|-
ASSLVAQHSNYEQY
>TRBV3-1|-
ASSQVRSEAF
>TRBV12-3/TRBV12-4|TRBD2
ASIQRGGTGELV
>TRBV7-2|TRBD2
ASSLQPSGTDTQY
>TRBV25-1|TRBD2
ASVEGGEETQY
>TRBV6-4|-
ASSDGVSGENIQY
>TRBV6-1|-
ASRARQLAKNIQY
>TRBV4-1|TRBD2
ASSRVGTSGITSPDIQY
>TRBV14|-
ASNVGGTKADTQY
>TRBV5-1|TRBD2
ASSLWTSGSLNEQF
>TRBV6-4|TRBD2
ASSDSGGGAIDTQY
>TRBV28|TRBD1
ASSSPPQTGNEQY
>TRBV6-6|-
ASSPRGEQY
>TRBV3-1|-
ASSQGTITYEQY
>TRBV4-3|TRBD1
ASSQDRDRTYEQY
>TRBV7-9|TRBD2
ASSFNSGRHNEQF
>TRBV3-1|-
ASSHLGDTKQF
>TRBV7-2|TRBD2
ASSSQRGRGNNEQF
>TRBV28|-
ASSHGALVNEQF
>TRBV20-1|-
SARGLRTGELF
>TRBV18|-
ASSPPMGAKETQY
>TRBV7-7|TRBD1
ASSTGQSTDTQY
>TRBV5-6|-
ASSPGQGKVTEAF
>TRBV6-5|-
ASSYSVGSGANVLT
>TRBV5-4|-
ASSPDSASSTDTQY
>TRBV7-2|-
ASSLGPAQETQY
>TRBV6-5|-
ASSYSSRVAVGELF
>TRBV20-1|-
SASPVGSGANVLT
>TRBV27|-
ASSLSFPRGNTEAF
>TRBV6-2/TRBV6-3|TRBD1
ASRSTGDQPQH
>TRBV20-1|TRBD2
SAQTGVRGLAGGDTQY
>TRBV10-3|-
AISDPRGKETQY
>TRBV12-3/TRBV12-4|TRBD1
ASSLAGQGAQGYT
>TRBV10-3|-
AISEQQRAYEQY
>TRBV27|-
ASRNYDSSTDTQY
>TRBV6-5|-
ASSYSAGDTGELF
>TRBV9|TRBD2
ASSPRGLAGGPGTGELF
>TRBV14|-
ASSQRLAANTEAF
>TRBV15|TRBD2
ATSRLTSGVNTGELF
>TRBV20-1|TRBD1
SAKPPGQPNTEAF
>TRBV24-1|-
ATSRSRELGTDTQY
>TRBV28|-
ASSWVFTETQY
>TRBV7-8|-
ASSATGTSQETQY
>TRBV3-1|TRBD2
ASSQQSGGIYNEQF
>TRBV10-3|-
AISEGGDPYNEQF
>TRBV15|TRBD2
ATGGGGRNIQY